This TCR beta chain was captured by sequencing in a study of shared clonotypes between healthy human individuals. Study in general: Donors had three CD4 naive, three CD4 memory, two CD8 naive and one CD8 memory plate apiece.

Assay execution took place at the deep level. Researchers divided each subset's genomic DNA evenly across several immunoSEQ plates. The repertoire was sequenced with immunoSEQ multiplex PCR; TCRdb's copy has only in-frame clones and lacks some. Among about 1.9 million clones, about 93% were seen once, and the ten largest hold about 1.7%. Regarding this clone: Its specificity is unknown.

Whole-study results and caveats: The four-donor shared clonotypes exceeded non-shared clonotypes in generation probability, with non-shared ones scoring lower.

Between the trimmed V and J ends, which lost 3 bases and 4 bases, there was a span of 16 bases. Germline CDR1 is SGDLS and CDR2 is YYNGEE. The CDR3 runs to 15 residues. CD8 cells classed as naive were CD45RO-negative and positively selected for CCR7, excluding terminally differentiated effector memory CD45RA+ cells. Sequenced material: naive CD8+ T cells from PBMCs. This TCR was sampled from a young man in good health. Some clones in this sample may be carry-over from other donors' samples. The chain is built from TRBV9 and TRBJ1-1; D call uncertain. CDR3 sequence (DNA): TGTGCCAGCAGCGCCTCCCTCGTGGTGGGCACTGAAGCTTTCTTT. This codes for CASSASLVVGTEAFF. The full variable domain, its missing parts supplied by reference TRBV9 and TRBJ1-1, is DSGVTQTPKHLITATGQRVTLRCSPRSGDLSVYWYQQSLDQGLQFLIQYYNGEERAKGNILERFSAQQFPDLHSELNLSSLELGDSALYFCASSASLVVGTEAFFGQGTRLTVV.